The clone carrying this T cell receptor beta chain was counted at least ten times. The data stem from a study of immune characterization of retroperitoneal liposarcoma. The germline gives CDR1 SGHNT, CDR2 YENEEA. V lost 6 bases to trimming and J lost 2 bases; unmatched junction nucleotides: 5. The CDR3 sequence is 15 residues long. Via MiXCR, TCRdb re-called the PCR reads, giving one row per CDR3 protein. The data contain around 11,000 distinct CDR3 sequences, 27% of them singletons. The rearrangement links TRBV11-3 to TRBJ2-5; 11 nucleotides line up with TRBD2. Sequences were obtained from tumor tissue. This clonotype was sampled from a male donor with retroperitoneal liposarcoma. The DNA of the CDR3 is TGTGCCAGCAGTTTCCTAGCGGGAGGACAAGAGACCCAGTACTTC. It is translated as CASSFLAGGQETQYF.